This T cell receptor (beta chain) was identified during a study of siplizumab effects on memory and regulatory T cells. Study results and limitations: The alloreactive clones that mapped to unstimulated subsets made up only a minor fraction. Researchers did not confirm the suppressive function of proliferating Tregs from siplizumab cultures. Memory T cells appeared less diverse than naive cells, which seemed to contribute substantially to alloresponse.

The protocol was immunoSEQ multiplex PCR, while the TCRdb copy is restricted to in-frame clones and leaves out a portion. This sample has 90,000 to 110,000 clones, with 93% found just once. On this clone: Its antigen remains unknown.

The ends lost 4 bases at V and 8 bases at J; junction bases unmatched: 4. The CDR3 totals 14 residues. Looked up from germline, CDR1 is MGHRA and CDR2 is YSYEKL. Sequencing was done on a sample of CD4+ T cells sorted from blood. The chain links TRBV4-1 to TRBJ1-4; 10 bases align to TRBD1. The origin of this receptor is a human donor in good health. CDR3 loop: CASSRDRGPEKLFF. The CDR3 coding sequence is TGCGCCAGCAGCCGGGACAGGGGACCGGAAAAACTGTTTTTT.